The clone carrying this TCR beta chain was recorded at least ten times. The antigen remains unidentified. CDR3 length: 15 residues. In germline, CDR1 is SGHTA, CDR2 FQGTGA. V was clipped by 5 bases and J by 0 bases; unmatched bases: 3. These data belong to a study of T cells in Graves' hyperthyroidism and ophthalmopathy. Study-wide results and limits: Ophthalmopathy, as predicted by the model, came a median approximately 5.9 months after the prediction.

What was amplified from RNA transcripts were TCR beta CDR3 regions. The TCR CDR3 first-round RT-PCR relied on the HTBI primer set. TCRdb re-called the multiplex PCR reads with MiXCR, one entry per CDR3 protein. The table shows a few hundred thousand distinct CDR3 sequences, with roughly 15% occurring only once. What was sequenced was blood. This TCR derives from a young woman with Graves' hyperthyroidism. The chain uses TRBV7-3 and TRBJ2-3; 9 bases match TRBD1. The CDR3 sequence is CASSPGTGSTDTQYF. As DNA, the CDR3 is TGTGCCAGCAGCCCGGGGACAGGGAGCACAGATACGCAGTATTTT.